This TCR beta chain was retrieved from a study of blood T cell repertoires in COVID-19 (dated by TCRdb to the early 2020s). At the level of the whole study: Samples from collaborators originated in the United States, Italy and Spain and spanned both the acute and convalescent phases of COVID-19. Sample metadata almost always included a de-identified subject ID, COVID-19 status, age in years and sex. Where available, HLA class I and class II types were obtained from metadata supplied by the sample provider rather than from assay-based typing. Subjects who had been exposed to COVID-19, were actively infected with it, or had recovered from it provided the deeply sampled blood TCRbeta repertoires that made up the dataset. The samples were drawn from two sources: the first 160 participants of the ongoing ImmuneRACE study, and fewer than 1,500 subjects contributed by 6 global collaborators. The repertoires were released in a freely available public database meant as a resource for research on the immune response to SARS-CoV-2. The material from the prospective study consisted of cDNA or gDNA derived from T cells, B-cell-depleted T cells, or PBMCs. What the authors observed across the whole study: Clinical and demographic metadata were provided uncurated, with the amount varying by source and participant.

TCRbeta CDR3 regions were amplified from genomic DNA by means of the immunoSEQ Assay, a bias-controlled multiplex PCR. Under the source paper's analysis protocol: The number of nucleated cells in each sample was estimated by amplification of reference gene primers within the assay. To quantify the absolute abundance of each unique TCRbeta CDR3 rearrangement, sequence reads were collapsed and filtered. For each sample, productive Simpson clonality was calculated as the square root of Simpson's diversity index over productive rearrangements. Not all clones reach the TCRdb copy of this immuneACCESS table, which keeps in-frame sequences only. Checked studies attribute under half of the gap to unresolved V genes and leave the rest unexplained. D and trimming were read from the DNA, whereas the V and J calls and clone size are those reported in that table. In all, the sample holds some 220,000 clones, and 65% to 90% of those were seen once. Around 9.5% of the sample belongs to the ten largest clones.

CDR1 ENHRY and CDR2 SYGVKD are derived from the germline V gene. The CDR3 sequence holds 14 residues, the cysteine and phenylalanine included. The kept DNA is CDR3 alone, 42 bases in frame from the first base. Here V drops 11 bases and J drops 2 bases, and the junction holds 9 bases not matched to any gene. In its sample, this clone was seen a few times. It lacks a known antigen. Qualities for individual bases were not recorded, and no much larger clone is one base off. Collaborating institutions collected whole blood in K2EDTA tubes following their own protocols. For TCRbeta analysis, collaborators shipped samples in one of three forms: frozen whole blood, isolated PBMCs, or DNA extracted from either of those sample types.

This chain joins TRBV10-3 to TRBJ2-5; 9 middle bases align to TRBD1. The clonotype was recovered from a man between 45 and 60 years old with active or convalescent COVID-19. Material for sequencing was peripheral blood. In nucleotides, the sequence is TGTGCCTCCTCCGGGACAGGGTGGCAAGAGACCCAGTACTTC. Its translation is CASSGTGWQETQYF.